Presented here are 5 T cell receptor beta chains from one specimen sequenced in a study of blood T cell repertoires in COVID-19. TCRdb's table, derived via immunoSEQ multiplex PCR, lists solely in-frame clones and lacks some. The sample lists about 270,000 clones, more than 80% occurring once. Material for sequencing was PBMCs or T cells enriched from blood (not recorded which). These receptors were collected from a woman aged 30 to 39 with acute COVID-19.

J is TRBJ2-1 and V is TRBV5-1, with a tentative D call TRBD2 (6 bases). Germline V CDR1 and CDR2: SGHRS, YFSETQ. V was shortened by 4 bases and J by 9 bases, with 11 bases between the two germline ends. This CDR3 comprises 12 residues. The CDR3, as DNA: TGCGCCAGCAGCCCTACGGAGGGTGAGCAGTTCTTC. Its translation is CASSPTEGEQFF.

This chain links TRBV5-4 with TRBJ2-7, with D hard to call. The germline V gene encodes CDR1 SGHNT and CDR2 YYREEE (reference sequence). The CDR3 has 11 residues. V dropped 2 bases and J dropped 7 bases, with 7 bases sitting between them. DNA of the CDR3: TGTGCCAGCAGCTTTATGAGGGAGCAGTACTTC. Amino acids: CASSFMREQYF.

This clone was recorded once. The chain carries TRBV9 and TRBJ1-6; TRBD1 agrees at 7 bases. The CDR3 has 15 amino acids. Germline CDR1 is SGDLS and CDR2 is YYNGEE. V lost 4 bases and J lost 9; bases outside the gene matches: 10. The CDR3 DNA reads as TGTGCCAGCAGCCTAGGGGGACAGACGGCTTCACCCCTCCACTTT. This gives the protein CASSLGGQTASPLHF. Filled out from reference TRBV9 and TRBJ1-6, the complete variable domain reads DSGVTQTPKHLITATGQRVTLRCSPRSGDLSVYWYQQSLDQGLQFLIQYYNGEERAKGNILERFSAQQFPDLHSELNLSSLELGDSALYFCASSLGGQTASPLHFGNGTRLTVT.

The rearrangement uses TRBV28 and TRBJ2-3; 7 nucleotides agree with TRBD2. Germline CDR1 MDHEN, CDR2 SYDVKM. The CDR3 is 13 amino acids. V was clipped by 7 bases and J by 3 bases; unmatched bases: 4. The DNA of the CDR3 is TGTGCCAGCATTGGGGGAGGGACAGATACGCAGTATTTT. It translates to CASIGGGTDTQYF. Combining the CDR3 with reference TRBV28 and TRBJ2-3 gives the whole variable domain DVKVTQSSRYLVKRTGEKVFLECVQDMDHENMFWYRQDPGLGLRLIYFSYDVKMKEKGDIPEGYSVSREKKERFSLILESASTNQTSMYLCASIGGGTDTQYFGPGTRLTVL.

In its sample, this clone was seen once. The gene calls are TRBV19 and TRBJ2-3; no clear D. The CDR3 is 13 amino acids. V dropped 4 bases and J dropped 2 bases, with 7 bases sitting between them. Germline V gene sequence: CDR1 LNHDA, CDR2 SQIVND (reference sequence). The CDR3 DNA reads as TGTGCCAGTAGTACGTTAGTCACAGATACGCAGTATTTT. Amino acid sequence: CASSTLVTDTQYF.